This TCR beta chain was sequenced during a study of pediatric ulcerative colitis. Of note for this clone: Antigen: not known.

General study findings and limits: Blood samples from a couple of patients yielded substantially fewer templates and were excluded from blood-rectal overlap analysis.

CDR3 length: 14 residues. Germline CDR1 reads MGHRA; CDR2 reads YSYEKL. V gave up 0 bases and J gave up 9 bases, with 15 bases separating them. Clones were read by immunoSEQ multiplex PCR, and TCRdb kept only the in-frame ones, dropping some. The sample lists roughly 30,000 clones, roughly four fifths occurring once. Input material: blood. This rearrangement joins TRBV4-1 to TRBJ2-7; D not certain. The sequence was collected from a boy aged 5-17 years with severe ulcerative colitis. CDR3 loop: CASSQEPSSVGQYF. The CDR3 DNA sequence: TGCGCCAGCAGCCAAGAGCCTTCGTCCGTGGGGCAGTACTTC.